A selection of T cell receptor beta chains follows, all from one sample in a study of T cells in localized non-small cell lung cancer. Clones were read by immunoSEQ multiplex PCR, and TCRdb kept only the in-frame ones, dropping some. The sample carries about 25,000 clones, roughly nine tenths recorded once. The sample in question was peripheral blood, obtained before any cancer treatment. These receptors were collected from a man aged 40 to 70 with stage III squamous cell lung carcinoma. CDR3s include the opening cysteine and the closing phenylalanine or tryptophan. Each record gives: clone size, V gene, J gene, D gene, CDR3 DNA, CDR3 protein. D genes are given only for firm matches. Rows may omit the clone size; those that give it use once, few, many or a size class.

.,TRBV9,TRBJ2-5,TRBD2,TGTGCCAGCAGCGGCGGGGGAGGTTGGGAGACCCAGTACTTC,CASSGGGGWETQYF
.,TRBV7-9,TRBJ2-2,.,TGTGCCAGCAGCTTAGGCTCGGACGCCCAGTACACCGGGGAGCTGTTTTTT,CASSLGSDAQYTGELFF
.,TRBV5-5,TRBJ2-7,TRBD2,TGTGCCAGCAGCTGGCGGGGGGGTCTGGGATCCTCCGAGCAGTACTTC,CASSWRGGLGSSEQYF
.,TRBV30,TRBJ1-3,TRBD1,TGTGCCTGGAGTACTGGGACAGTCTCTGGAAACACCATATATTTT,CAWSTGTVSGNTIYF
.,TRBV13,TRBJ2-1,TRBD2,TGTGCCAGCAGCCCGAAGGCACTAGCGGGGGGGCCTTCCTACAATGAGCAGTTCTTC,CASSPKALAGGPSYNEQFF
few,TRBV6-6,TRBJ1-5,TRBD1,TGTGCCAGCAGTCCCGGACAGGGGCATAGCAATCAGCCCCAGCATTTT,CASSPGQGHSNQPQHF
.,TRBV10-2,TRBJ1-2,TRBD1,TGCGCCAGCAGTGAGTCGACAGGGGGAGGCTACACCTTC,CASSESTGGGYTF
.,TRBV6-1,TRBJ2-3,TRBD2,TGTGCCAGCAGTGAACAACTAGCGGGGGGGCGAGATACGCAGTATTTT,CASSEQLAGGRDTQYF
.,TRBV7-2,TRBJ1-4,TRBD1,TGTGCCAGCAGCCCGAGGACAGGGGAAGAAAAACTGTTTTTT,CASSPRTGEEKLFF
.,TRBV5-1,TRBJ1-2,.,TGCGCCAGCAGCTTGGTTGGGGATGGCTACACCTTC,CASSLVGDGYTF
.,TRBV9,TRBJ2-7,.,TGTGCCAGCAGCGTAGTATTAGCAGGTGGCGAGCAGTACTTC,CASSVVLAGGEQYF
.,TRBV7-8,TRBJ2-1,TRBD2,TGTGCCAGCAGCTTAAGGACTAGCGGGAGTAAGGATGAGCAGTTCTTC,CASSLRTSGSKDEQFF
.,TRBV6-1,TRBJ1-5,TRBD1,TGTGCCAGCAGCGAGGACAGGGATCAGCCCCAGCATTTT,CASSEDRDQPQHF
.,TRBV2,TRBJ1-3,.,TGTGCCAGCAAAATGACCCTCTCTGGAAACACCATATATTTT,CASKMTLSGNTIYF
.,TRBV21-1,TRBJ2-7,.,TGTGCCAGCAGCAAACTTGAGGGACTAGCGGGCTACGAGCAGTACTTC,CASSKLEGLAGYEQYF
.,TRBV28,TRBJ2-7,TRBD1,TGTGCCAGCAGTTTATTGGGGACAGGGATTTACTACGAGCAGTACTTC,CASSLLGTGIYYEQYF
.,TRBV5-1,TRBJ2-7,.,TGCGCCAGCAGCTCGGGGGACAGCTCCTACGAGCAGTACTTC,CASSSGDSSYEQYF
.,TRBV2,TRBJ2-3,TRBD2,TGTGCCAGCAACCTACTAGCGGGCACAGATACGCAGTATTTT,CASNLLAGTDTQYF
.,TRBV7-2,TRBJ2-5,.,TGTGCCAGCAGCTCGGGGACACTTCAAGAGACCCAGTACTTC,CASSSGTLQETQYF
.,TRBV28,TRBJ2-7,.,TGTGCCAGCAGTTCGACAAACGACGAGCAGTACTTC,CASSSTNDEQYF
.,TRBV5-1,TRBJ1-4,.,TGCGCCAGCAGCCACCAGACAGCAACTAATGAAAAACTGTTTTTT,CASSHQTATNEKLFF
.,TRBV4-3,TRBJ2-7,.,TGCGCCAGCAGCCAAGGCTCCCTATGGACCTACGAGCAGTACTTC,CASSQGSLWTYEQYF
.,TRBV30,TRBJ1-4,TRBD1,TGTGCCTGGACCATGATGGACAGGGGGGGAGAAAAACTGTTTTTT,CAWTMMDRGGEKLFF
once,TRBV6-1,TRBJ1-6,.,TGTGCCAGCAGTGAAGAGGGCAGGACTTATAATTCACCCCTCCACTTT,CASSEEGRTYNSPLHF
.,TRBV10-3,TRBJ2-5,TRBD1,TGTGCCATCAGCGAACCCGGGACAGGGGTGGAGACCCAGTACTTC,CAISEPGTGVETQYF
.,TRBV9,TRBJ2-1,TRBD2,TGTGCCAGCAGGTATGGGACTAGCGAGGCCGATGAGCAGTTCTTC,CASRYGTSEADEQFF
once,TRBV6-5,TRBJ1-2,.,TGTGCCAGCAGTTACAGGGCAGGGGATGGCTACACCTTC,CASSYRAGDGYTF
.,TRBV4-1,TRBJ2-3,TRBD2,TGCGCCAGCAGCCAAGAGGCGGGACTAAGGACAGATACGCAGTATTTT,CASSQEAGLRTDTQYF
.,TRBV6-1,TRBJ1-3,.,TGTGCCAGCGAAACAGCGCCTGGAAACACCATATATTTT,CASETAPGNTIYF
.,TRBV4-1,TRBJ2-1,TRBD1,TGCGCCAGCAGCCAAGATAGGGGACAGGGGCCCAATGAGCAGTTCTTC,CASSQDRGQGPNEQFF